A selection of T cell receptor beta chains follows, all from one sample in a study of blood T cell repertoires in COVID-19. Using immunoSEQ multiplex PCR, the repertoire was profiled, and TCRdb retains in-frame clones only, with some absent. The table shows tens of thousands of clones, with around 90% occurring only once. Sequences were obtained from peripheral blood. The receptors derive from a woman in her forties or fifties in a cohort sampled during active COVID-19. CDR3s include the opening cysteine and the closing phenylalanine or tryptophan. Some rows mark clone size as missing; the rest say once, few, many or name a class of expanded clone.

clone_size: NA; v_call: TRBV27; j_call: TRBJ2-7; cdr3_length: 14; cdr3_aa: CASSPGTGGYEQYF
clone_size: NA; v_call: TRBV5-1; j_call: TRBJ1-2; cdr3_length: 13; cdr3_aa: CASSPEAEYGYTF
clone_size: NA; v_call: TRBV28; j_call: TRBJ2-3; cdr3_length: 15; cdr3_aa: CASSWGGRDTDTQYF
clone_size: few; v_call: TRBV25-1; j_call: TRBJ1-6; cdr3_length: 13; cdr3_aa: CASGGRYNSPLHF
clone_size: NA; v_call: TRBV27; j_call: TRBJ1-2; cdr3_length: 13; cdr3_aa: CASSLRQGYGYTF
clone_size: NA; v_call: TRBV11-1; j_call: TRBJ2-3; cdr3_length: 16; cdr3_aa: CASLRRGAGERDTQYF
clone_size: NA; v_call: TRBV18; j_call: TRBJ1-4; cdr3_length: 15; cdr3_aa: CASSPAGTPYEKLFF
clone_size: NA; v_call: TRBV27; j_call: TRBJ2-7; cdr3_length: 15; cdr3_aa: CASSPRDRFSYEQYF
clone_size: NA; v_call: TRBV5-6; j_call: TRBJ2-7; cdr3_length: 16; cdr3_aa: CASSLAPPNELDEQYF
clone_size: NA; v_call: TRBV7-2; j_call: TRBJ1-3; cdr3_length: 14; cdr3_aa: CASSLVGGRNTIYF
clone_size: NA; v_call: TRBV13; j_call: TRBJ2-5; cdr3_length: 14; cdr3_aa: CASSLSRGRATQYF
clone_size: NA; v_call: TRBV6-4; j_call: TRBJ2-2; cdr3_length: 16; cdr3_aa: CASSELAGANTGELFF
clone_size: NA; v_call: TRBV4-1; j_call: TRBJ2-2; cdr3_length: 16; cdr3_aa: CASSPGIYLGTGELFF
clone_size: NA; v_call: TRBV5-4; j_call: TRBJ2-5; cdr3_length: 13; cdr3_aa: CASSNPGQETQYF
clone_size: NA; v_call: TRBV10-2; j_call: TRBJ1-2; cdr3_length: 15; cdr3_aa: CASSESAFHRTGYTF
clone_size: NA; v_call: TRBV4-1; j_call: TRBJ1-5; cdr3_length: 15; cdr3_aa: CASSQARELNQPQHF
clone_size: NA; v_call: TRBV11-2; j_call: TRBJ1-5; cdr3_length: 13; cdr3_aa: CASSLTGNQPQHF
clone_size: NA; v_call: TRBV6-5; j_call: TRBJ2-3; cdr3_length: 14; cdr3_aa: CATRAGSSTDTQYF
clone_size: NA; v_call: TRBV18; j_call: TRBJ2-2; cdr3_length: 15; cdr3_aa: CASSADQAGTGELFF
clone_size: NA; v_call: TRBV27; j_call: TRBJ1-1; cdr3_length: 14; cdr3_aa: CASSLRTGVLEAFF
clone_size: NA; v_call: TRBV28; j_call: TRBJ1-2; cdr3_length: 16; cdr3_aa: CASSSPPPLQGYGYTF
clone_size: NA; v_call: TRBV7-3; j_call: TRBJ2-1; cdr3_length: 17; cdr3_aa: CASSLGQQRGRYNEQFF